The 23 T cell receptor beta chains below come from one sample, sequenced in a study of shared clonotypes between healthy human individuals. TCRdb's copy holds only in-frame clones and misses some; the assay was immunoSEQ multiplex PCR. This repertoire shows about 490,000 clones, less than 80% found once; its top ten account for 13%. The sequenced material came from PBMCs. The source is a middle-aged woman in good health. Some clones in this sample may be carry-over from other donors' samples.

This clone was seen a single time. V is TRBV28 and J is TRBJ1-2, with 7 positions matching TRBD1. V was clipped by 2 bases and J by 3 bases; unmatched bases: 3. From germline, CDR1 is MDHEN and CDR2 SYDVKM. The CDR3 covers 14 residues. CDR3 region: CASSLRGQYYGYTF. The CDR3 bases are TGTGCCAGCAGTTTAAGGGGGCAGTACTATGGCTACACCTTC.

The genes are TRBV6-1 and TRBJ1-3, with D tentatively TRBD1 (6 bases). CDR1 is MNHNS and CDR2 is SASEGT in the germline V gene. The CDR3 has 16 residues. Trimming cost V 1 base and J 4 bases, with 14 bases left between them. CDR3 DNA: TGTGCCAGCAGTGAAGGGCTGGGGGCGTTCGGAAACACCATATATTTT. Protein: CASSEGLGAFGNTIYF.

J is TRBJ2-1 and V is TRBV29-1; 7 bases agree with TRBD2. CDR1 is SQVTM and CDR2 is ANQGSEA in the germline V gene. Trimming cost V 5 bases and J 4 bases; bases outside gene matches: 8. The CDR3 contains 14 residues. CDR3 coding DNA: TGCAGCGTTTTGGGGCCGGGGGGTTACAATGAGCAGTTCTTC. Translation gives CSVLGPGGYNEQFF.

This clone has more than one count but fewer than ten. This rearrangement joins TRBV11-2 to TRBJ1-5; possibly TRBD1 for D (6 bases). The germline gives CDR1 SGHAT, CDR2 FQNNGV. The CDR3 loop spans 13 amino acids. V was cut by 3 bases and J by 4 bases, with 7 bases left in between. The CDR3, as DNA: TGTGCCAGCAGCTTTAGGGGGAATCAGCCCCAGCATTTT. It is translated as CASSFRGNQPQHF.

The chain combines TRBV9 with TRBJ2-3, with 8 bases identical to TRBD2. Looked up from germline, CDR1 is SGDLS and CDR2 is YYNGEE. CDR3 length equals 15 residues. With V trimmed by 0 bases and J by 5 bases, 5 bases remained unmatched. CDR3 residues: CASSVGGRYRDTQYF. The CDR3 bases are TGTGCCAGCAGCGTAGGCGGGAGGTACCGAGATACGCAGTATTTT.

The rearrangement uses TRBV30 and TRBJ2-5; TRBD2 is a possible D gene (5 bases). This CDR3 has 11 amino acids. V lost 0 bases and J lost 9, with 8 bases in between. Per germline, CDR1 GTSNPN and CDR2 SVGIG (reference sequence). In DNA, the CDR3 is TGTGCCTGGAGTGTATTGGAGGCCCAGTACTTC. Encoded protein: CAWSVLEAQYF. The complete variable domain, with remaining parts taken from reference TRBV30 and TRBJ2-5, reads SQTIHQWPATLVQPVGSPLSLECTVEGTSNPNLYWYRQAAGRGLQLLFYSVGIGQISSEVPQNLSASRPQDRQFILSSKKLLLSDSGFYLCAWSVLEAQYFGPGTRLLVL.

There are a few counts of this clone. The chain has TRBV11-2 and TRBJ1-2; no clear D. Germline CDR1 is SGHAT and CDR2 is FQNNGV. V was trimmed by 3 bases and J by 2 bases, leaving 7 bases between them. The CDR3 sequence is 13 residues long. CDR3 sequence (DNA): TGTGCCAGCAGCTTCCAAGACAACTATGGCTACACCTTC. Translated, it gives CASSFQDNYGYTF.

This clone has only one observation. The rearrangement joins TRBV18 to TRBJ1-1, with TRBD1 as a possible D gene (6 bases). Trimming stripped 8 bases from V and 0 bases from J, with 10 bases between. Germline-derived CDR1 and CDR2 are KGHSH and LQKENI. This CDR3 has 13 amino acids. The CDR3 region has the DNA TGTGCCAGCCGGGGGGACATGAACACTGAAGCTTTCTTT. Amino acids: CASRGDMNTEAFF.

The chain employs TRBV9 and TRBJ2-1, with a tentative D call TRBD2 (5 bases). This CDR3 has 17 amino acids. Trimming left V 4 bases short and J 5 bases short, with 22 bases between. Per germline, CDR1 SGDLS and CDR2 YYNGEE. DNA for the CDR3: TGTGCCAGCAGCCCGACGGGCGACCGACTAACCCACAATGAGCAGTTCTTC. This translates into CASSPTGDRLTHNEQFF.

V and J are TRBV5-1 and TRBJ2-7; 11 positions match TRBD2. The CDR3 has 15 amino acids. V shed 3 bases, J shed 2 bases, and the junction held 4 bases outside the gene matches. Germline CDR1 is SGHRS and CDR2 is YFSETQ. The CDR3 DNA reads as TGCGCCAGCAGCTCGCGACTAGCGGGACCCTACGAGCAGTACTTC. As protein: CASSSRLAGPYEQYF.

The rearrangement joins TRBV16 to TRBJ1-5; no clear D. CDR3 length: 14 residues. Trimming took 2 bases from V and 6 from J, leaving 11 bases between them. Germline V gene lookup returns CDR1 KGHSY and CDR2 FQNENV. Written as DNA, the CDR3 is TGTGCCAGCAGCCAAGAGAGGGTTGGTCAGCCCCAGCATTTT. Protein sequence: CASSQERVGQPQHF.

This chain joins TRBV2 and TRBJ1-2; 8 bases align to TRBD1. With V trimmed by 11 bases and J by 4 bases, 9 bases remained unmatched. The germline CDR1 and CDR2 sequences are SNHLY and FYNNEI. This CDR3 has 13 residues. The CDR3 loop reads CASAWDRTYGYTF. CDR3 sequence (DNA): TGTGCCTCAGCGTGGGACAGGACCTATGGCTACACCTTC. Using reference TRBV2 and TRBJ1-2 for the parts outside the CDR3, the full variable domain is EPEVTQTPSHQVTQMGQEVILRCVPISNHLYFYWYRQILGQKVEFLVSFYNNEISEKSEIFDDQFSVERPDGSNFTLKIRSTKLEDSAMYFCASAWDRTYGYTFGSGTRLTVV.

Ten or more counts support this clone. V gene TRBV7-8 combines with J gene TRBJ2-2, with 12 nucleotides matching TRBD1. Per germline, CDR1 SGHVS and CDR2 FQNEAQ. Losses at the gene ends were 4 bases for V and 5 bases for J; bases not matched to a gene: 5. CDR3 length: 16 residues. CDR3 DNA sequence: TGTGCCAGCAGCTCGCGGGACAGGGGGCGAACCGGGGAGCTGTTTTTT. Protein sequence: CASSSRDRGRTGELFF.

This clone was detected a few times. This chain connects TRBV28 to TRBJ2-2, with 7 positions matching TRBD1. CDR1 is MDHEN and CDR2 is SYDVKM in the germline V gene. This CDR3 has 14 residues. The V and J ends lost 7 bases and 4 bases, in that order; junction bases with no gene match: 6. The CDR3 DNA reads TGTGCCAGCAAGAGATCAGGGGGCACCGGGGAGCTGTTTTTT. Translation: CASKRSGGTGELFF.

The V call is TRBV2, the J call TRBJ1-3; weak D call: TRBD1 (5 bases). Germline CDR1 and CDR2: SNHLY and FYNNEI. The CDR3 loop spans 15 amino acids. V lost 6 bases and J lost 0, with 12 bases in between. CDR3 protein: CASRADRYSGNTIYF. The CDR3 nucleotides read TGTGCCAGCAGAGCAGACAGATACTCTGGAAACACCATATATTTT. The full variable domain, rest sourced from reference TRBV2 and TRBJ1-3, is EPEVTQTPSHQVTQMGQEVILRCVPISNHLYFYWYRQILGQKVEFLVSFYNNEISEKSEIFDDQFSVERPDGSNFTLKIRSTKLEDSAMYFCASRADRYSGNTIYFGEGSWLTVV.

The chain is built from TRBV15 and TRBJ1-4; D is ambiguous. Germline CDR1 and CDR2: LNHNV and YYDKDF (reference sequence). This CDR3 region has 14 residues. The V gene lost 1 base and the J gene lost 1 base, with 4 bases spanning the gap. CDR3: CATSRGGTNEKLFF. The DNA of the CDR3 is TGTGCCACCAGCAGAGGGGGAACTAATGAAAAACTGTTTTTT.

This chain uses TRBV7-2 with TRBJ2-7; 9 bases are a match to TRBD2. This CDR3 is 15 amino acids long. Germline CDR1 and CDR2: SGHTA and FQGNSA. With 7 bases clipped from V and 4 bases from J, the junction kept 11 bases outside the gene matches. The CDR3 sequence is CASTQTAGGPYEQYF. As DNA, the CDR3 is TGTGCCAGCACCCAAACCGCGGGAGGGCCTTACGAGCAGTACTTC.

This chain uses TRBV28 with TRBJ2-7, with TRBD2 identical over 7 bases. With 2 bases clipped from V and 3 bases from J, the junction kept 13 bases outside the gene matches. The CDR3 is 17 amino acids. Germline V gives CDR1 MDHEN, CDR2 SYDVKM. This CDR3 reads CASSLGLADQLGYEQYF. CDR3 sequence (DNA): TGTGCCAGCAGTTTAGGGCTAGCGGACCAACTGGGCTACGAGCAGTACTTC.

This clone has only one observation. It is likely a read error: a sequence one base away is far more abundant. This sample includes further DNA sequences coding for the same CDR3. V and J are TRBV28 and TRBJ1-2; TRBD1 matches at 9 bases. The CDR3 spans 14 residues. The germline CDR1 and CDR2 sequences are MDHEN and SYDVKM. The junction had 7 bases not matched to a gene; V was cut back by 6 bases and J by 5 bases. The CDR3 DNA sequence: TGTGCCAGCAGCAACAGGGGGCGCGGGTATGGCTACACCTTC. As protein: CASSNRGRGYGYTF.

The count of this clone is one. The chain recombines TRBV7-9 with TRBJ1-1, with a weak D call TRBD1 (6 bases). CDR1 is SEHNR, CDR2 FQNEAQ, per germline (reference sequence). The CDR3 extends over 15 amino acids. Trimming took off 5 bases at V and 4 bases at J, with 17 bases between the two ends. For the CDR3, the DNA is TGTGCCAGCAGCGCCGGGCTTGGGGGCGCCACTGAAGCTTTCTTT. Translation gives CASSAGLGGATEAFF.

The chain joins TRBV27 to TRBJ1-2; D not certain. V gave up 8 bases and J gave up 0 bases, with 19 bases separating them. Germline CDR1 reads MNHEY; CDR2 reads SMNVEV (reference sequence). The CDR3 runs to 16 residues. The CDR3 reads CASGPERLPTNYGYTF. The DNA of the CDR3 is TGTGCCAGCGGACCTGAGCGCCTACCTACTAACTATGGCTACACCTTC.

This clone has more than one count but fewer than ten. The rearrangement joins TRBV6-1 to TRBJ2-7; no firm D call. The CDR3 totals 14 residues. Germline V lookup: CDR1 MNHNS, CDR2 SASEGT. The V end was cut by 2 bases, the J end by 3 bases, with 11 bases between. CDR3 bases: TGTGCCAGCAGTGAAAACGCAGGTTACTACGAGCAGTACTTC. Amino acids: CASSENAGYYEQYF.

The V and J genes are TRBV28 and TRBJ2-7; 7 nucleotides line up with TRBD1. From germline, CDR1 is MDHEN and CDR2 SYDVKM. The CDR3 contains 14 residues. Trimming at V came to 2 bases and at J to 4 bases, leaving 5 bases not matched to a gene. This chain's CDR3 is CASSLIRGQYEQYF. CDR3 coding DNA: TGTGCCAGCAGTTTAATTAGGGGGCAATACGAGCAGTACTTC.